This T cell receptor (beta chain) was captured by sequencing in a study of blood T cell repertoires in COVID-19 (dated by TCRdb to about 2020). A note on the overall study: Samples covering the acute and convalescent phases of COVID-19 were provided by collaborators in the United States, Italy and Spain. The material from the prospective study consisted of cDNA or gDNA derived from T cells, B-cell-depleted T cells, or PBMCs. The dataset comprised deeply sampled blood TCRbeta repertoires from subjects exposed to, actively infected with, or recovered from COVID-19. The repertoires were released in a freely available public database intended as a resource for research on the immune response to SARS-CoV-2. Samples were obtained from the ongoing ImmuneRACE study (first 160 participants) and from about 1,300 subjects provided by 6 global collaborators. Nearly every sample came with metadata listing a de-identified subject ID, COVID-19 status, age in years and sex. Where HLA class I and class II types were available, the types were taken from metadata supplied by the sample provider, not from assay-based typing. The study at large found these results: Clinical and demographic metadata were provided uncurated, with the amount varying by source and participant.

Whole blood was collected in K2EDTA tubes by collaborating institutions according to the institutions' own protocols. For TCRbeta analysis, collaborators shipped samples in one of three forms: frozen whole blood, isolated PBMCs, or DNA extracted from either of those sample types. V drops 3 bases and J drops 0 bases, leaving 12 bases in between. Including the terminal cysteine and phenylalanine, the CDR3 comprises 16 residues. Just CDR3 DNA is preserved here, 48 bases in frame from base 1. For CDR1 and CDR2, the germline V gene lists KGHSH and LQKENI. With respect to this clone: Its antigen is unknown. There are no base qualities to consult, and no much larger clone falls within one base.

The immunoSEQ Assay, a bias-controlled multiplex PCR, was used to amplify TCRbeta CDR3 regions from genomic DNA. Per the source publication's procedure: The number of nucleated cells in each sample was estimated by amplification of reference gene primers within the assay. Sequence reads were collapsed and filtered to measure the absolute abundance of every unique TCRbeta CDR3 rearrangement. For each sample, productive Simpson clonality was calculated as the square root of Simpson's diversity index across productive rearrangements. TCRdb stores this immuneACCESS table with in-frame sequences only. Part of the clones is absent; in the studies checked, under half of the shortfall reflects unresolved V genes, and no reason is known for the rest. Clone size and the V and J calls come from that table; the DNA yielded D and trimming. Recorded for this sample are 150,000 to 160,000 clones; about nine tenths of them occurred a single time. The ten largest clones capture about 2.4% of the sample.

The rearranged chain carries TRBV18 and TRBJ1-3, and the D gene may be TRBD1, 5 bases matching. This clonotype was sampled from a woman in her 70s with acute or convalescent COVID-19. The specimen was peripheral blood. Here is the DNA: TGTGCCAGCTCACCGAAGGCGGGGGACTCTGGAAACACCATATATTTT. Its product reads: CASSPKAGDSGNTIYF.